This T cell receptor beta chain was identified in a study of shared clonotypes between healthy human individuals. Healthy HIV-negative adults with no recent acute infections or vaccinations were recruited as donors. Partitioning of CD4+ cells yielded a CD45RA+ naive subset and a CD45RA-negative memory subset. Remarks on this clone: Its target is unknown. The sample contains more than one DNA sequence encoding this CDR3.

Template for every sorted-subset replicate PCR totaled around 200 ng DNA, approximately 30,000 T cell genomes. Profiling relied on immunoSEQ multiplex PCR, and the TCRdb table lists in-frame clones only, not all of them. The sample has millions of clones; roughly 94% are singletons. The trim removed 1 base at V and 4 bases at J, leaving 1 base unmatched. CDR1 SGHTA and CDR2 FQGNSA come from the germline V gene. The CDR3 has 14 amino acids. Points from the study as a whole: Non-shared clonotypes had lower generation probabilities than those shared by all four donors.

The sequence was obtained from a man younger than 35 in good health. This chain links TRBV7-2 with TRBJ2-7; 10 positions agree with TRBD2. The specimen was naive CD4+ T cells sorted from blood. Subset of the sample: CD45RA+ positively selected. The chain's CDR3 is CASSLGSGGYEQYF. Written as DNA, the CDR3 is TGTGCCAGCAGCTTAGGTAGCGGGGGGTACGAGCAGTACTTC.